Following are 28 T cell receptor beta chains from one sample sequenced in a study of regulatory T cells in long-lasting Graves disease. Assembly of TCR beta libraries relied on iRepertoire HTBI primers together with Arm-PCR of CDR3 regions. TCRdb re-called the multiplex PCR reads through MiXCR, storing one row per CDR3 protein. The sample consists of about 500,000 distinct CDR3 sequences, roughly 15% of them appearing once. Time point given: newly diagnosed GD, antithyroid drugs for less than 3 months. Preparation of the TCR library used RNA extracted from PBMCs. Another study also made use of these data, one on T cells in Graves' hyperthyroidism and ophthalmopathy.

Sample: peripheral blood mononuclear cells (PBMCs), taken at new diagnosis, from a patient treated with antithyroid drugs. These receptors were obtained from a man aged 35 to 55 with Graves disease.

The chain employs TRBV7-3 and TRBJ2-3; 9 nucleotides align to TRBD1. The J call may be mistaken, given a closer DNA end match to TRBJ2-5. The CDR3 contains 14 residues. Germline V gives CDR1 SGHTA, CDR2 FQGTGA. This CDR3 reads CASRPTGGWKTQYF. In nucleotides, the CDR3 is TGTGCCAGCAGACCAACAGGGGGCTGGAAGACCCAGTACTTC.

This clonotype was recorded many times. The chain carries TRBV14 and TRBJ2-5, with 8 bases lining up with TRBD2. CDR1 and CDR2 from the germline V gene are SGHDN and FVKESK. The ends lost 5 bases at V and 7 bases at J; junction bases unmatched: 6. The CDR3 spans 13 residues. CDR3 region: CASSLGLEGTQYF. The CDR3, as DNA: TGTGCCAGCAGCTTGGGACTAGAAGGGACCCAGTACTTC.

V gene TRBV7-9 combines with J gene TRBJ2-6, with D uncertain. Germline V gene data show CDR1 as SEHNR and CDR2 as FQNEAQ (reference sequence). The V end lost 1 base, the J end lost 0 bases, and 7 bases lay between the germline ends. The CDR3 consists of 16 residues. CDR3 nucleotide sequence: TGTGCCAGCAGCTTAGTCTCCCGCTCTGGGGCCAACGTCCTGACTTTC. This gives the protein CASSLVSRSGANVLTF.

J is TRBJ2-3 and V is TRBV20-1; possibly TRBD2 for D (6 bases). Germline CDR1 is DFQATT and CDR2 is SNEGSKA (reference sequence). V was shortened by 7 bases and J by 2 bases, with 13 bases between the two germline ends. The CDR3 contains 13 residues. In DNA, the CDR3 is TGCAGTGTAGCGGTTAGCCACACAGATACGCAGTATTTT. Its protein product is CSVAVSHTDTQYF.

This clonotype was counted only a few times. V gene TRBV27 combines with J gene TRBJ2-3; D remains unclear. The V gene's germline CDR1 is MNHEY and CDR2 SMNVEV (reference sequence). V shed 6 bases and J shed 5 bases, with 12 bases lying between them. The CDR3 spans 13 residues. CDR3 in amino acids: CASRPTVEDTQYF. CDR3 DNA: TGTGCCAGCAGGCCGACGGTCGAAGATACGCAGTATTTT.

This clonotype was seen ten or more times. This chain connects TRBV5-1 to TRBJ2-3; no firm D call. Germline V CDR1 and CDR2: SGHRS, YFSETQ. Trimming pared 2 bases from V and 2 bases from J, leaving 18 bases between. CDR3 length: 17 amino acids. For the CDR3, the DNA is TGCGCCAGCAGCTTAGTTCCCCCGGGCCAGACCACAGATACGCAGTATTTT. It yields the protein CASSLVPPGQTTDTQYF.

The chain is built from TRBV7-9 and TRBJ2-3; D is possibly TRBD2 (6 bases). This CDR3 spans 14 amino acids. Germline V gene data show CDR1 as SEHNR and CDR2 as FQNEAQ (reference sequence). Trimming took off 7 bases at V and 5 bases at J, with 16 bases between the two ends. The CDR3 bases are TGTGCCAGCACCCCCGGAGGGCGAGGAGATACGCAGTATTTT. Its translation is CASTPGGRGDTQYF.

The sample holds many counts of this clonotype. This chain connects TRBV29-1 to TRBJ2-3; D remains ambiguous. CDR1 and CDR2 (germline): SQVTM, ANQGSEA. The CDR3 extends over 12 amino acids. Trimming cost V 3 bases and J 5 bases, with 9 bases left between them. CDR3 nucleotide sequence: TGCAGCGTTGAGAGGTTTGTAGATACGCAGTATTTT. Translated: CSVERFVDTQYF.

The chain uses TRBV27 and TRBJ1-4, with D hard to call. Germline V gene lookup returns CDR1 MNHEY and CDR2 SMNVEV (reference sequence). Trimming cost V 5 bases and J 4 bases, with 17 bases left between them. The CDR3 spans 16 residues. The CDR3 here is CASSPRPGVLNEKLFF. DNA for the CDR3: TGTGCCAGCAGTCCCCGACCCGGGGTACTTAATGAAAAACTGTTTTTT.

At least ten counts were recorded for this clonotype. The chain recombines TRBV28 with TRBJ1-4; TRBD1 matches 7 bases. CDR1 and CDR2 from the germline V gene are MDHEN and SYDVKM. CDR3 length: 15 residues. The junction had 10 bases not matched to a gene; V was cut back by 5 bases and J by 7 bases. CDR3 sequence (DNA): TGTGCCAGCAGTCCGCAGGGGGGCCTGGGTGAAAAACTGTTTTTT. It yields the protein CASSPQGGLGEKLFF.

This clonotype has a count of ten or more. This sequence joins TRBV11-2 and TRBJ2-5; maybe TRBD2 (6 bases). In germline, CDR1 is SGHAT, CDR2 FQNNGV. CDR3 length: 13 amino acids. V was cut by 4 bases and J by 3 bases, with 9 bases left in between. This CDR3 reads CASSWTGEETQYF. The CDR3 DNA is TGTGCCAGCAGCTGGACGGGGGAAGAGACCCAGTACTTC. Filled out from reference TRBV11-2 and TRBJ2-5, the complete variable domain reads EAGVAQSPRYKIIEKRQSVAFWCNPISGHATLYWYQQILGQGPKLLIQFQNNGVVDDSQLPKDRFSAERLKGVDSTLKIQPAKLEDSAVYLCASSWTGEETQYFGPGTRLLVL.

The chain links TRBV2 to TRBJ1-6, with 8 bases matching TRBD1. CDR1 and CDR2 from the germline V gene are SNHLY and FYNNEI. Trimming took 2 bases from V and 10 from J; bases not matched to a gene: 7. The CDR3 has 15 residues. The DNA of the CDR3 is TGTGCCAGCAGTGAAACCGGACAGGGCGGCTCACCCCTCCACTTT. Translating gives CASSETGQGGSPLHF.

Ten or more counts support this clonotype. The CDR3 sequence: CAWTSEAGNTIYF. For the CDR3, the DNA is TGTGCCTGGACTTCAGAGGCCGGAAACACCATATATTTT. The rearrangement uses TRBV30 and TRBJ1-3; D is unclear. The CDR3 has 13 residues. Trimming removed 4 bases from V and 4 bases from J, with 11 bases in between. CDR1 and CDR2 from the germline V gene are GTSNPN and SVGIG (reference sequence).

There are many counts of this clonotype. This sequence joins TRBV20-1 and TRBJ2-5; D call uncertain. Germline CDR1 and CDR2: DFQATT and SNEGSKA (reference sequence). The CDR3 is made up of 15 amino acids. CDR3 in amino acids: CPKSLGRRRGETQYF. DNA of the CDR3: TGCCCTAAATCACTTGGGCGAAGAAGAGGAGAGACCCAGTACTTC.

This clonotype was found many times. The V and J genes are TRBV5-1 and TRBJ2-3; D uncertain. The germline V and J ends were trimmed by 0 bases and 3 bases, with 11 bases remaining between them. This CDR3 spans 15 amino acids. Germline CDR1 is SGHRS and CDR2 is YFSETQ. The CDR3 loop reads CASSLGSAGTDTQYF. CDR3 in DNA: TGCGCCAGCAGCTTGGGGAGCGCCGGAACAGATACGCAGTATTTT.

This clonotype was detected many times. Here the CDR3 DNA reads TGTGCCAGCAGTTTAGGATCTTATCGGCCCGAGCAGTACTTC. Amino acids: CASSLGSYRPEQYF. This sequence joins TRBV28 and TRBJ2-7; D remains ambiguous. V lost 2 bases to trimming and J lost 6 bases, with 14 bases between them. Germline loops: CDR1 MDHEN, CDR2 SYDVKM. The CDR3 is 14 residues long.

On this clonotype itself: A much larger clonotype is one base distant, so this may be a read error. The rearrangement links TRBV5-1 to TRBJ2-1, with TRBD2 matching 9 bases. Looked up from germline, CDR1 is SGHRS and CDR2 is YFSETQ. The CDR3 covers 14 residues. CDR3 DNA sequence: TGCGCCAACAGCTCGACCGGGACTAGCATTGAGCAGTTCTTC. Amino acids: CANSSTGTSIEQFF. The whole variable domain, remainder taken from reference TRBV5-1 and TRBJ2-1, is KAGVTQTPRYLIKTRGQQVTLSCSPISGHRSVSWYQQTPGQGLQFLFEYFSETQRNKGNFPGRFSGRQFSNSRSEMNVSTLELGDSALYLCANSSTGTSIEQFFGPGTRLTVL.

This clonotype was observed many times. This chain joins TRBV6-1 and TRBJ1-5; TRBD1 aligns across 8 bases. Per the germline V gene, CDR1 is MNHNS and CDR2 is SASEGT. The CDR3 loop spans 15 amino acids. The junction had 4 bases not matched to a gene; V was cut back by 6 bases and J by 0 bases. The CDR3 DNA reads as TGTGCCAGCAGAATGGACAGGGCTAGCAATCAGCCCCAGCATTTT. It codes for CASRMDRASNQPQHF.

The V gene is TRBV20-1, the J gene TRBJ2-5; the match to TRBD2 covers 8 bases. CDR1 is DFQATT, CDR2 SNEGSKA, per germline (reference sequence). This CDR3 spans 14 amino acids. V dropped 3 bases and J dropped 4; count of bases not matched to a gene: 7. CDR3 nucleotides: TGCAGTGCTAGGTTAGCGGGAAGGGGAGAGACCCAGTACTTC. It yields the protein CSARLAGRGETQYF.

The CDR3 loop is CASSLSGWSPQETQYF. CDR3 in DNA: TGCGCCAGCAGCTTATCAGGGTGGTCACCGCAAGAGACCCAGTACTTC. The rearrangement uses TRBV5-1 and TRBJ2-5, with TRBD1 as a possible D gene (5 bases). Per the germline V gene, CDR1 is SGHRS and CDR2 is YFSETQ. The CDR3 spans 16 residues. V lost 2 bases, J lost 2 bases, and 16 bases lay in between. Combining the CDR3 with reference TRBV5-1 and TRBJ2-5 gives the whole variable domain KAGVTQTPRYLIKTRGQQVTLSCSPISGHRSVSWYQQTPGQGLQFLFEYFSETQRNKGNFPGRFSGRQFSNSRSEMNVSTLELGDSALYLCASSLSGWSPQETQYFGPGTRLLVL.

In its sample, this clonotype was seen many times. CDR3 nucleotide sequence: TGTGCCAGCAGCCTCCGGACCAAGAGCTCCTACGAGCAGTACTTC. It yields the protein CASSLRTKSSYEQYF. J is TRBJ2-7 and V is TRBV7-8; D call uncertain. The CDR3 consists of 15 residues. V was cut by 5 bases and J by 0 bases, with 14 bases left in between. The V gene's germline CDR1 is SGHVS and CDR2 FQNEAQ. The complete variable domain, with remaining parts taken from reference TRBV7-8 and TRBJ2-7, reads GAGVSQSPRYKVAKRGQDVALRCDPISGHVSLFWYQQALGQGPEFLTYFQNEAQLDKSGLPSDRFFAERPEGSVSTLKIQRTQQEDSAVYLCASSLRTKSSYEQYFGPGTRLTVT.

J is TRBJ2-6 and V is TRBV6-1, with 12 nucleotides matching TRBD1. The CDR3 contains 18 residues. Germline V gene data show CDR1 as MNHNS and CDR2 as SASEGT. The ends lost 2 bases at V and 2 bases at J; junction bases unmatched: 4. The CDR3 DNA follows: TGTGCCAGCAGTGAAAGGGACAGGGGGCAAACTGGGGCCAACGTCCTGACTTTC. Protein product: CASSERDRGQTGANVLTF.

This chain joins TRBV14 and TRBJ1-1; D unresolved. The CDR3 runs to 14 residues. The germline V and J ends were trimmed by 2 bases and 3 bases, with 10 bases remaining between them. CDR1 SGHDN and CDR2 FVKESK come from the germline V gene. This CDR3 is CASSQQTTYTEAFF. CDR3 nucleotides: TGTGCCAGCAGCCAACAGACAACCTACACTGAAGCTTTCTTT. Together with reference TRBV14 and TRBJ1-1, the CDR3 gives the full variable domain: EAGVTQFPSHSVIEKGQTVTLRCDPISGHDNLYWYRRVMGKEIKFLLHFVKESKQDESGMPNNRFLAERTGGTYSTLKVQPAELEDSGVYFCASSQQTTYTEAFFGQGTRLTVV.

The chain joins TRBV7-2 to TRBJ2-6; D possibly corresponds to TRBD2 (6 bases). The CDR3 is 16 residues long. Germline CDR1 is SGHTA and CDR2 is FQGNSA. V lost 7 bases and J lost 0, with 13 bases in between. The CDR3 DNA is TGTGCCAGCACCTTGCGGGATTACTCTGGGGCCAACGTCCTGACTTTC. It codes for CASTLRDYSGANVLTF.

There are a few counts of this clonotype. The rearrangement joins TRBV12-3 or TRBV12-4 to TRBJ1-2, with D possibly TRBD1 on 6 matching bases. V shed 7 bases and J shed 5 bases, with 17 bases lying between them. CDR3 length: 14 residues. In DNA form, the CDR3 reads TGTGCCAGCACCCAACAGGGAGCGGGGTATGGCTACACCTTC. Translated, it gives CASTQQGAGYGYTF.

This clonotype was seen many times. The rearrangement links TRBV5-1 to TRBJ2-7, with 9 bases that match TRBD1. CDR3 length: 15 residues. J was trimmed by 5 bases and V by 0 bases; bases with no gene match: 6. Germline CDR1 reads SGHRS; CDR2 reads YFSETQ. CDR3 protein: CASSLEGQGRNEQYF. The DNA of the CDR3 is TGCGCCAGCAGCTTGGAGGGACAGGGTAGAAACGAGCAGTACTTC.

This chain links TRBV28 with TRBJ2-7, with TRBD1 matching 10 bases. Trimming cost V 6 bases and J 12 bases; bases outside gene matches: 14. This CDR3 spans 14 amino acids. Germline V gene lookup returns CDR1 MDHEN and CDR2 SYDVKM. The DNA of the CDR3 is TGTGCCAGCAGCCGACCCGGGACAGGGGTGAGGGTGTACTTC. This translates into CASSRPGTGVRVYF.

The chain joins TRBV10-3 to TRBJ2-7; D uncertain. Germline V gives CDR1 ENHRY, CDR2 SYGVKD. The CDR3 contains 12 residues. V lost 10 bases and J lost 2, with 12 bases in between. In DNA, the CDR3 is TGTGCCACCCGCTCCACAACCTACGAGCAGTACTTC. Protein product: CATRSTTYEQYF.